Listed here are 32 T cell receptor beta chains from one sample, sequenced in a study of T cells in Graves' hyperthyroidism and ophthalmopathy. It was RNA transcripts that yielded the amplified TCR beta CDR3 regions. TCR CDR3 regions were first amplified by RT-PCR with HTBI primers. TCRdb reprocessed the multiplex PCR reads with MiXCR, giving one entry per CDR3 protein. Altogether approximately 640,000 distinct CDR3 sequences are present, just under 45% being singletons, with the ten largest covering about 7%. What was sequenced was peripheral blood or thyroid tissue (not recorded which). The origin of the receptors is an adult man with Graves' disease, either hyperthyroidism or ophthalmopathy (not recorded which).

This clonotype was seen at least ten times. The chain recombines TRBV10-3 with TRBJ1-3; the D is unclear. The CDR3 length is 15 residues. V was cut by 3 bases and J by 2 bases, with 11 bases left in between. Germline-derived CDR1 and CDR2 are ENHRY and SYGVKD. Written as DNA, the CDR3 is TGTGCCATCAGTGACGACGGCAGAACTGGAAACACCATATATTTT. Translation: CAISDDGRTGNTIYF.

The chain has TRBV2 and TRBJ2-5, with TRBD2 identical over 8 bases. The V gene end was trimmed by 0 bases and the J gene end by 5 bases; junction bases not matched to a gene: 5. The CDR3 has 15 amino acids. Germline V gene sequence: CDR1 SNHLY, CDR2 FYNNEI. CDR3 DNA: TGTGCCAGCAGTGAAGCTTGGGCTAGCGGGGAGACCCAGTACTTC. This translates into CASSEAWASGETQYF.

This clonotype has a count of ten or more. The chain employs TRBV12-3 or TRBV12-4 and TRBJ1-5, with TRBD1 identical over 7 bases. The CDR3 is 14 amino acids. Unmatched junction bases numbered 5, after V lost 2 bases and J lost 7 bases. The CDR3 nucleotides read TGTGCCAGCAGTTTAAACAGGGGAGGACAGCCCCAGCATTTT. Protein product: CASSLNRGGQPQHF.

In this sample, this clonotype turned up many times. This chain links TRBV7-2 with TRBJ1-6, with D possibly matching TRBD1 (6 bases). The CDR3 has 14 residues. Trimming took 5 bases from V and 6 from J, leaving 11 bases between them. CDR1 and CDR2 from the germline V gene are SGHTA and FQGNSA. The CDR3 region is CASSAGDTNSPLHF. The CDR3 bases are TGTGCCAGCAGCGCTGGGGACACTAATTCACCCCTCCACTTT.

The chain recombines TRBV7-8 with TRBJ2-5; possible D gene TRBD2, 6 bases. V was pared by 4 bases and J by 7 bases, with 13 bases between. Per the germline V gene, CDR1 is SGHVS and CDR2 is FQNEAQ. The CDR3 has 13 residues. CDR3 bases: TGTGCCAGCAGCTCCCGGGGGACTGGGACCCAGTACTTC. Its protein is CASSSRGTGTQYF.

Notes on this clonotype: With a much larger clone just one base away, this may be a read error. V and J are TRBV7-2 and TRBJ2-2; perhaps TRBD1 as D (5 bases). The germline V gene has CDR1 SGHTA and CDR2 FQGNSA. Trimming cost V 5 bases and J 2 bases, with 9 bases left between them. This CDR3 comprises 14 residues. The CDR3 DNA is TGTGCCAGCAGCGAGACAGCTAACACCGGGGAGCTGTTTTTT. Amino acids: CASSETANTGELFF.

The chain has TRBV5-1 and TRBJ1-2; D not resolved. This CDR3 contains 15 residues. V lost 0 bases, J lost 2 bases, and 11 bases lay in between. Germline V lookup: CDR1 SGHRS, CDR2 YFSETQ. CDR3 nucleotides: TGCGCCAGCAGCTTGGACCCCCTAGGGAACTATGGCTACACCTTC. This codes for CASSLDPLGNYGYTF.

Ten or more counts support this clonotype. J is TRBJ2-5 and V is TRBV9; weak D call: TRBD2 (6 bases). This CDR3 has 14 amino acids. Trimming took 2 bases from V and 2 from J, leaving 10 bases between them. Germline V gene lookup returns CDR1 SGDLS and CDR2 YYNGEE. CDR3 loop: CASSVGGSQETQYF. The CDR3 coding sequence is TGTGCCAGCAGCGTGGGAGGCAGTCAAGAGACCCAGTACTTC.

This clonotype was counted at least ten times. The gene calls are TRBV6-5 and TRBJ1-1; no definite D call. The CDR3 loop spans 14 amino acids. Trimming took 7 bases from V and 11 from J, leaving 23 bases between them. Germline-derived CDR1 and CDR2 are MNHEY and SVGAGI. The CDR3 nucleotides are TGTGCCAGCACCCAGCTGGACGGCCGTTTGGGGGCTTTCTTT. As protein: CASTQLDGRLGAFF.

The table lists this clonotype with many counts. The chain has TRBV25-1 and TRBJ1-4; a weak D match, TRBD1 (6 bases). Germline V gene data show CDR1 as MGHDK and CDR2 as SYGVNS. The germline V and J ends were trimmed by 6 bases and 8 bases, with 16 bases remaining between them. The CDR3 extends over 14 amino acids. The CDR3 DNA is TGTGCCAGCAGCAAATGGGGGGCCGGAGAAAAACTGTTTTTT. It specifies CASSKWGAGEKLFF.

The chain recombines TRBV29-1 with TRBJ1-2; D is unclear. This CDR3 is 12 amino acids long. Trimming shortened V by 8 bases and J by 6 bases, and 16 bases separated the two germline ends. CDR1 is SQVTM, CDR2 ANQGSEA, per germline. CDR3 loop: CSLVPRVDGYTF. In nucleotides, the CDR3 is TGCAGCTTAGTTCCCCGTGTTGATGGCTACACCTTC.

The chain couples TRBV25-1 to TRBJ2-7, with D perhaps matching TRBD1 or TRBD2 (6 bases each). The CDR3 has 14 residues. Germline values: CDR1 MGHDK, CDR2 SYGVNS. Trimming took 6 bases from V and 3 from J, leaving 15 bases between them. CDR3 sequence (DNA): TGTGCCAGCAGGGTCGGGGGCATCTACTACGAGCAGTACTTC. Amino acid sequence: CASRVGGIYYEQYF.

This clonotype was detected many times. This chain uses TRBV7-9 with TRBJ2-7, with a tentative D call TRBD1 (6 bases). Looked up from germline, CDR1 is SEHNR and CDR2 is FQNEAQ (reference sequence). CDR3 length equals 14 residues. The ends were cut back, 5 bases at V and 2 bases at J, with 13 bases in the middle. The CDR3 loop reads CASSPGTPTYEQYF. CDR3 DNA: TGTGCCAGCAGCCCTGGGACACCCACCTACGAGCAGTACTTC.

The sample holds many counts of this clonotype. The rearrangement joins TRBV29-1 to TRBJ1-5; possibly TRBD1 for D (5 bases). Looked up from germline, CDR1 is SQVTM and CDR2 is ANQGSEA. The CDR3 extends over 13 amino acids. The V end was cut by 6 bases, the J end by 7 bases, with 16 bases between. Here the CDR3 DNA reads TGCAGCGTCGGGACCGGTGAAACGCAGCCCCAGCATTTT. Its protein is CSVGTGETQPQHF.

This clonotype has only a few counts. The chain carries TRBV14 and TRBJ1-4, with no clear D. V was pared by 0 bases and J by 14 bases, with 19 bases between. The CDR3 length is 15 residues. Germline lookup yields CDR1 SGHDN and CDR2 FVKESK. The chain's CDR3 is CASSQDLGKGAGLFF. CDR3 nucleotide sequence: TGTGCCAGCAGCCAAGATCTCGGGAAGGGAGCCGGGCTGTTTTTT.

V and J are TRBV2 and TRBJ1-5; 7 bases match TRBD1. Per the germline V gene, CDR1 is SNHLY and CDR2 is FYNNEI. The CDR3 is 15 amino acids. The V gene end was trimmed by 11 bases and the J gene end by 1 base; junction bases not matched to a gene: 11. The CDR3 here is CAGSRGGSSNQPQHF. Written as DNA, the CDR3 is TGTGCCGGGTCCCGAGGGGGCTCGAGCAATCAGCCCCAGCATTTT.

Concerning this clonotype itself: Relative to the germline gene, one junction end is altered; a read error may explain this. V gene TRBV7-9 combines with J gene TRBJ2-7; 9 bases line up with TRBD2. Germline assignment: CDR1 SEHNR and CDR2 FQNEAQ (reference sequence). CDR3 length equals 15 residues. In DNA form, the CDR3 reads TGTGCCGGCAGCCAAGATAGGTTAGCGGGAGCCGAGCAGTACTTC. Encoded protein: CAGSQDRLAGAEQYF.

This clonotype appeared once. The V gene is TRBV20-1, the J gene TRBJ2-6; 7 nucleotides match TRBD2. Germline loops: CDR1 DFQATT, CDR2 SNEGSKA (reference sequence). The CDR3 is 16 amino acids. J was trimmed by 0 bases and V by 2 bases; bases with no gene match: 4. In DNA form, the CDR3 reads TGCAGTGCTAGATCGGCGGGGGACTCTGGGGCCAACGTCCTGACTTTC. Translated: CSARSAGDSGANVLTF.

This clonotype has just a few counts. The rearrangement links TRBV9 to TRBJ1-2, with D perhaps TRBD1 (6 bases). The length of the CDR3 is 15 residues. V shed 6 bases and J shed 4 bases, with 19 bases lying between them. Germline V CDR1 and CDR2: SGDLS, YYNGEE. The CDR3 DNA reads as TGTGCCAGCACGTTTCGGCAGGGGCCTCCCTATGGCTACACCTTC. Protein sequence: CASTFRQGPPYGYTF.

This clonotype was seen at least ten times. The chain carries TRBV7-8 and TRBJ1-2; 10 bases agree with TRBD1. The J segment lost 4 bases and the V segment lost 5 bases, leaving 10 bases of the junction unmatched. Germline assignment: CDR1 SGHVS and CDR2 FQNEAQ. This CDR3 contains 16 residues. The CDR3 DNA reads TGTGCCAGCAGCCCTACGTCCCGGGACAGGGGCTATGGCTACACCTTC. It yields the protein CASSPTSRDRGYGYTF.

Comments on this clonotype: Since a much larger clone is just one base distant, this may be a read error. This chain joins TRBV13 and TRBJ1-1; D unresolved. CDR1 and CDR2 (germline): PRHDT, FYEKMQ (reference sequence). The CDR3 is 14 residues long. CDR3 residues: CASSPEEGNTEASF. DNA for the CDR3: TGTGCCAGCAGCCCCGAGGAGGGCAACACTGAAGCTTCCTTT.

The rearrangement joins TRBV7-9 to TRBJ1-1; D perhaps matches TRBD1 (5 bases). The CDR3 consists of 16 residues. V lost 1 base to trimming and J lost 1 base, with 13 bases between them. Germline values: CDR1 SEHNR, CDR2 FQNEAQ (reference sequence). CDR3 protein: CASSLEFGRANTEAFF. The CDR3 DNA reads TGTGCCAGCAGCTTAGAATTCGGCAGGGCGAACACTGAAGCTTTCTTT.

Ten or more counts support this clonotype. The rearrangement joins TRBV19 to TRBJ1-1; TRBD1 is a possible D gene (6 bases). CDR1 is LNHDA and CDR2 is SQIVND in the germline V gene (reference sequence). This CDR3 has 13 residues. V was shortened by 4 bases and J by 4 bases, with 10 bases between the two germline ends. CDR3 loop: CASSTQGGTEAFF. In DNA, the CDR3 is TGTGCCAGTAGTACACAGGGAGGCACTGAAGCTTTCTTT. Full variable domain (rest looked up from reference TRBV19 and TRBJ1-1): DGGITQSPKYLFRKEGQNVTLSCEQNLNHDAMYWYRQDPGQGLRLIYYSQIVNDFQKGDIAEGYSVSREKKESFPLTVTSAQKNPTAFYLCASSTQGGTEAFFGQGTRLTVV.

This clonotype was detected many times. The chain carries TRBV10-3 and TRBJ1-5, with TRBD1 matching over 8 bases. The CDR3 extends over 13 amino acids. V was pared by 6 bases and J by 5 bases, with 3 bases of the junction left unmatched. Germline values: CDR1 ENHRY, CDR2 SYGVKD. Written as DNA, the CDR3 is TGTGCCATCAGCGGGACAGGTCATCAGCCCCAGCATTTT. Its translation: CAISGTGHQPQHF.

This clonotype has only a few counts. The V call is TRBV5-1, the J call TRBJ1-1; perhaps TRBD1 as D (5 bases). V was cut by 4 bases and J by 4 bases, with 23 bases left in between. Per the germline V gene, CDR1 is SGHRS and CDR2 is YFSETQ. The CDR3 totals 17 residues. DNA for the CDR3: TGCGCCAGCAGCGGCATCCCTTCGGACCTGGGGGGCACTGAAGCTTTCTTT. Protein product: CASSGIPSDLGGTEAFF. The complete variable domain, with remaining parts taken from reference TRBV5-1 and TRBJ1-1, reads KAGVTQTPRYLIKTRGQQVTLSCSPISGHRSVSWYQQTPGQGLQFLFEYFSETQRNKGNFPGRFSGRQFSNSRSEMNVSTLELGDSALYLCASSGIPSDLGGTEAFFGQGTRLTVV.

The chain links TRBV9 to TRBJ2-5; maybe TRBD2 (6 bases). Germline lookup yields CDR1 SGDLS and CDR2 YYNGEE. Trimming took 3 bases from V and 5 from J, leaving 20 bases between them. The CDR3 consists of 16 residues. CDR3 sequence: CASSAGASGSTETQYF. The CDR3 nucleotides read TGTGCCAGCAGCGCTGGGGCCAGCGGGTCAACGGAGACCCAGTACTTC.

The chain uses TRBV29-1 and TRBJ1-2; 7 nucleotides agree with TRBD1. This CDR3 has 14 residues. From germline, CDR1 is SQVTM and CDR2 ANQGSEA. Trimming cost V 4 bases and J 2 bases; bases outside gene matches: 7. CDR3: CSVAKRDSNYGYTF. The CDR3 DNA is TGCAGCGTTGCTAAACGGGACAGCAACTATGGCTACACCTTC. Based on the CDR3 plus reference TRBV29-1 and TRBJ1-2, the full variable domain is SAVISQKPSRDICQRGTSLTIQCQVDSQVTMMFWYRQQPGQSLTLIATANQGSEATYESGFVIDKFPISRPNLTFSTLTVSNMSPEDSSIYLCSVAKRDSNYGYTFGSGTRLTVV.

V is TRBV9 and J is TRBJ1-2; D perhaps matches TRBD1 (5 bases). V was trimmed by 3 bases and J by 4 bases, leaving 10 bases between them. The CDR3 loop spans 13 amino acids. CDR1 is SGDLS, CDR2 YYNGEE, per germline. CDR3 sequence: CASSGQHSYGYTF. CDR3 DNA sequence: TGTGCCAGCAGCGGACAGCACAGCTATGGCTACACCTTC.

V is TRBV7-9 and J is TRBJ2-5; 8 nucleotides line up with TRBD2. CDR1 and CDR2 from the germline V gene are SEHNR and FQNEAQ (reference sequence). J was trimmed by 3 bases and V by 1 base; bases with no gene match: 7. The CDR3 spans 16 residues. The CDR3 DNA reads as TGTGCCAGCAGCTTAGTGGTGACTAGCGAGGAAGAGACCCAGTACTTC. This codes for CASSLVVTSEEETQYF.

This clonotype has at least ten counts. V gene TRBV2 combines with J gene TRBJ2-5; D ambiguous. V was clipped by 2 bases and J by 3 bases, with 7 bases between them. The CDR3 extends over 13 amino acids. Germline V lookup: CDR1 SNHLY, CDR2 FYNNEI. The CDR3 nucleotides are TGTGCCAGCAGTGAAAACTCAGAAGAGACCCAGTACTTC. It specifies CASSENSEETQYF.

The rearrangement joins TRBV9 to TRBJ1-1; D ambiguous. The germline gives CDR1 SGDLS, CDR2 YYNGEE. The ends were cut back, 4 bases at V and 0 bases at J, with 16 bases in the middle. The CDR3 has 16 residues. The CDR3 DNA reads as TGTGCCAGCAGCTCACCAAATGTGGGTCTGAACACTGAAGCTTTCTTT. It is translated as CASSSPNVGLNTEAFF. The whole variable domain, filled in from reference TRBV9 and TRBJ1-1, reads DSGVTQTPKHLITATGQRVTLRCSPRSGDLSVYWYQQSLDQGLQFLIQYYNGEERAKGNILERFSAQQFPDLHSELNLSSLELGDSALYFCASSSPNVGLNTEAFFGQGTRLTVV.

V is TRBV11-2 and J is TRBJ2-3; D ambiguous. Germline assignment: CDR1 SGHAT and CDR2 FQNNGV. Trimming pared 1 base from V and 2 bases from J, leaving 7 bases between. This CDR3 region has 14 residues. The CDR3 DNA follows: TGTGCCAGCAGCTTAGTTCAGTTCACAGATACGCAGTATTTT. This translates into CASSLVQFTDTQYF. Full variable domain (remainder filled in from reference TRBV11-2 and TRBJ2-3): EAGVAQSPRYKIIEKRQSVAFWCNPISGHATLYWYQQILGQGPKLLIQFQNNGVVDDSQLPKDRFSAERLKGVDSTLKIQPAKLEDSAVYLCASSLVQFTDTQYFGPGTRLTVL.